This T cell receptor (beta chain) was captured in a study of shared clonotypes between healthy human individuals. As for the study in general: Aged 18 to 49, the donors were a couple of women and three men. CD4 naive and memory got three plates each, CD8 naive two, CD8 memory one.

Sequenced by immunoSEQ multiplex PCR; TCRdb stores in-frame clones only, minus some. The table has about 1 million clones, around 76% seen once. The germline CDR1 and CDR2 sequences are ENHRY and SYGVKD. There are 13 residues in the CDR3. The V end was cut by 0 bases, the J end by 7 bases, with 8 bases between. This TCR was sampled from a man aged 18 to 29 in good health. The chain is built from TRBV10-3 and TRBJ2-3, with D uncertain. The sample was memory CD4+ T cells sorted from blood. Noted subset: CD45RA-negative fraction. This CDR3 is CAISESVQHTQYF. The CDR3 DNA sequence: TGTGCCATCAGTGAGTCTGTCCAGCATACGCAGTATTTT.